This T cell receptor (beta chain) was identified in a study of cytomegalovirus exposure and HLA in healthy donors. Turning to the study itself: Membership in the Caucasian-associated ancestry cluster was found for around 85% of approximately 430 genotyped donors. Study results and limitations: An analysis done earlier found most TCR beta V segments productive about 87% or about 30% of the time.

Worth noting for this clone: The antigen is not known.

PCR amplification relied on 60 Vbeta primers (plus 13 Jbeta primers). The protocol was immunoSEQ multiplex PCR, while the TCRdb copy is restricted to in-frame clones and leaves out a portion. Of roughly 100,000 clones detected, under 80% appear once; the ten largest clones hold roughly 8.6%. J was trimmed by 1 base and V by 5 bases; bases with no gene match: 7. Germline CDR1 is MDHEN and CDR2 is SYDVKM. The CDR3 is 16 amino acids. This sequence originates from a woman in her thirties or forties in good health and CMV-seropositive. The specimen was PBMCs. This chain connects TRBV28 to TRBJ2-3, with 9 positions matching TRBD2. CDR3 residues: CASSRLAGWGTDTQYF. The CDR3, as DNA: TGTGCCAGCAGTCGCCTAGCGGGATGGGGCACAGATACGCAGTATTTT.